This TCR beta chain was profiled in a study of cytomegalovirus exposure and HLA in healthy donors (dated by TCRdb to the late 2010s). For the study in its entirety: In an earlier analysis of approximately 640 of the donors, approximately 300 Gb of sequence data and about 110 million unique TCR beta sequences from about 179 million T cells were reported. An early release that covered about 600 HLA-typed donors contained about 300 gigabases of sequencing data and tens of millions of unique TCR sequences. Of the roughly 390 genotyped donors, 65% to 90% fell in the genetic ancestry cluster associated with self-reported Caucasian donors. The study aimed to test whether signatures of past pathogen exposure could be identified by cataloging public T cell receptors. The T cell repertoires of several hundred subjects were profiled by immunosequencing and related to cytomegalovirus serostatus. In addition to the first cohort of around 670 subjects, a separate validation cohort of 120 different subjects was used. To predict cytomegalovirus infection status, the study brought together high-throughput TCR immunosequencing, statistical association of individual TCRs with disease status, and machine learning. A later analysis re-analyzed previously published TCR beta repertoires from roughly 690 donors and added high-resolution HLA genotyping to study TCR occurrence patterns. Rather than drawing on any new phenotypic data, the later analysis identified candidate immune exposures from TCR beta sequences and the way those sequences occurred across donors. An earlier analysis of more than 450 of the donors used high-throughput TCR beta sequencing to judge whether each TCR beta V gene segment behaved as functional or pseudogenic. Donor age, sex, ethnicity and CMV serostatus were collected together with the repertoire data. In a later genetic analysis, genome-wide SNP genotypes for about 55% of the roughly 700 donors were used, and that subset was treated as a discovery cohort. All discovery cohort repertoires had been generated on a single sequencing platform. Both class I and class II loci were covered by HLA typing, at four-digit resolution. Typing coverage differed by locus: A, B, C, DRB1 and DQB1 were typed in about 620-640 donors, DQA1 in approximately 520, DPA1 in some 600, and DPB1 in 472. About 5 DR-DQ haplotypes were handled as single units for association and clustering, since linkage in the cohort was strong. Among about 410 genotyped donors of the cohort, an average of around 250,000 unique TCR beta nucleotide sequences was sequenced per donor, of which about 20% were non-productive. Paper-wide results and their limitations: A further reported finding was that TCR beta sequences accurately predicted the HLA-A and HLA-B alleles for most subjects in the first cohort. In a later analysis, TCR association rates were found to vary across HLA loci, with the most associated TCRs seen for DRB1 alleles and the fewest for HLA-C alleles. The 87-base-pair reads could not distinguish some IMGT-functional V segments, including TRBV6-2 and TRBV6-3, so those segments were excluded. A later genetic analysis reported fewer N-insertions in productive TCRs among donors in an Asian-associated ancestry cluster than the roughly 700-donor mean. Linkage disequilibrium might explain the correlated functional status among segregating V segments, but an unknown experimental factor could not be excluded. In an earlier analysis of about 550 of the donors, most TCR beta V segments were observed in productive rearrangements about 87% or about 30% of the time, broadly matching IMGT annotations. A cluster of highly shared sequence variants was judged likely to represent a technical artifact of the sequencing pipeline. HLA typing was unavailable for some donors at each locus, so association tests used only the typed subset. Specific HLA alleles were associated with some 15,000 TCR beta sequences at a false discovery rate of 0.05 in a later analysis. A few of the identified cytomegalovirus-associated TCR beta chains were confirmed in vitro to be specific for cytomegalovirus antigens. Most CMV-associated TCR beta chains appeared to be HLA-restricted in a later analysis, and the HLA associations seemed to be driven largely by CMV exposure. Immune exposure information for the cohort was limited to CMV serostatus. The cohort was sequenced for TCR beta chains only, and without alpha or paired-chain data the features that could be detected were limited. The classifier was reported to diagnose cytomegalovirus status with high specificity and sensitivity in both the original cohort and the validation cohort. Because counts were too low, 15 to 20 rarely observed V segments, including chromosome 9 orphons, were excluded from the earlier analysis of around 590 of the donors. In a later analysis, several top co-occurrence clusters were reported to appear linked to parvovirus B19, influenza, CMV and Epstein-Barr virus. The authors suggested that the approach could potentially be generalized to other disease states and immunological phenotypes. Assigning TCR associations to individual alleles was difficult when HLA alleles, especially DR and DQ, strongly co-occurred. The presence/absence analyses assumed that sequencing depth was roughly uniform across donors, and that assumption may not be true. A later analysis found that HLA-associated TCR beta chains were more clonally expanded and had lower generation probabilities than equally common non-associated chains. V-gene and J-gene trimming of TCR beta chains was associated with a missense DCLRE1C variant in a later genetic analysis, and the association was replicated in an independent cohort. In the study, some 160 TCR beta chains were listed as associated with cytomegalovirus. While some public TCRs were present in many individuals, most TCR sequences turned up only very rarely across donors.

In total, approximately 690 healthy bone marrow donors made up the cohort. Cohort members were all nominally healthy when sampled, although unrecorded immune exposures were likely present. The donor was CMV seropositive and belonged to the group of about 290 seropositive cohort members. Each donor provided a peripheral blood sample, and peripheral blood mononuclear cells were used for TCR beta sequencing. Genomic DNA extraction from the blood cell samples was performed with the Qiagen DNeasy Blood Extraction Kit. Library preparation employed the immunoSEQ multiplex PCR assay. A mixture of 60 forward primers for TCR Vbeta segments and 13 reverse primers for TCR Jbeta segments was used in the multiplex PCR. Amplification of the CDR3 region of rearranged TCR beta genes was performed with a multiplex PCR assay on genomic DNA. The Illumina HiSeq System was used to sequence the amplified TCR beta libraries as 87-base-pair reads. On the study's bioinformatics: A later analysis tallied 75 million to 95 million unique TCR beta chains across the 640 or so repertoires, and approximately 11 million of those chains were shared by two or more donors. Raw reads were error-corrected and collapsed into unique sequences by a nearest-neighbor algorithm in which closely related sequences were merged to remove PCR and sequencing errors. Alignment of CDR3 sequences to IMGT reference sequences was used to assign V, D and J gene segments. For a sequence to be retained, at least a six-nucleotide match to both a V gene segment and a J gene segment was required. Rearrangements were called productive when the CDR3 lacked stop codons and stayed in frame with V and J; all others were non-productive. Following IMGT convention, CDR3 was defined as the stretch from the second conserved V-encoded cysteine up to the conserved J-encoded phenylalanine. The earlier analysis of some 600 of the donors excluded sequences that lacked an unambiguous match to a single V gene segment. In an earlier analysis of 450 to 700 of the donors, V segments were called functional above 56.7% productive rearrangements and were called segregating when the between-donor standard deviation exceeded 5%. To diagnose cytomegalovirus status from the catalog of TCR beta chain sequences, a statistical classification framework was built. V and J gene assignment, in a later analysis, came from comparing TCR nucleotide sequences with IMGT/GENE-DB human TR gene sequences. In a later analysis, CDR3 sequences and most-parsimonious VDJ recombination scenarios were assigned using the TCRdist pipeline. In a later analysis, every TCR beta chain was defined by the combination of its CDR3 amino acid sequence and its V-gene family, and reads without a unique V-gene family were dropped. A later analysis removed several hundred highly shared, low-generation-probability nucleotide sequences to deal with suspected cross-contamination and a sequencing artifact. In a later analysis, a clonal expansion index was calculated for each public chain from normalized within-repertoire ranks of inferred template counts. Generation probabilities in a later analysis came from a VDJ recombination model fitted to out-of-frame rearrangements, and those results were checked against IGoR. In a later analysis, hypergeometric tests were used to score TCR-TCR, TCR-HLA and TCR-CMV co-occurrence, with a repertoire-size bias correction applied to TCR pairs. False discovery rates were estimated in a later analysis by permuting HLA or CMV assignments 20 times. In a later analysis, co-occurring TCRs were grouped using DBSCAN, and TCRdist sequence similarity was added for clustering within HLA-allele-positive subsets. Co-occurrence clustering excluded repertoires with fewer than 30,000 or more than 120,000 public chains, plus five with anomalous nucleotide sharing. The source is immuneACCESS, and TCRdb retained only in-frame sequences with V and J called. Part of the clones is not carried over; for the studies checked, unresolved V genes explain less than half of this, and the remainder is unexplained. V, J and clone size derive from that table, while D and trimming were established from the DNA sequence. The sample profile shows some 120,000 clones; less than 80% of them were found once. The top ten constitute roughly 9% of the sample.

Worth noting for this clone: Its binding antigen is unknown. No clone much larger than this one lies a single base away; base qualities are absent.

The germline V gene (reference sequence) supplies CDR1 MNHEY and CDR2 SMNVEV. V is shortened by 3 bases, J by 1 base, and the region joining them spans 13 bases. From its cysteine to its phenylalanine, the CDR3 spans 16 amino acids. Only CDR3 DNA remains: 48 bases, in frame from the first base. The sequenced sample consisted of PBMCs. This clonotype originated in a middle-aged woman in good health and CMV-seropositive. This chain is built from TRBV27 and TRBJ2-1, with a tentative D gene TRBD2 over 5 matching bases. This receptor carries the CDR3 CASSFMASRSYNEQFF. The DNA sequence reads TGTGCCAGCAGTTTTATGGCTAGCAGGTCCTACAATGAGCAGTTCTTC.